The next 30 T cell receptor beta chains were all read from a single sample in a study of cytomegalovirus exposure and HLA in healthy donors. Both 60 Vbeta primers and 13 Jbeta primers went into the PCR. Clones were sequenced by immunoSEQ multiplex PCR, and TCRdb holds only the in-frame ones, with some missing. The table records more than 200,000 clones, over 75% of them present only once. The source material was PBMCs. The receptors shown here come from a girl aged 2 to 10 in good health and CMV-seronegative.

The chain carries TRBV6-6 and TRBJ2-2; 10 bases line up with TRBD2. J was trimmed by 1 base and V by 6 bases; bases with no gene match: 2. The germline V gene has CDR1 MNHNY and CDR2 SVGAGI (reference sequence). The CDR3 runs to 15 residues. CDR3 nucleotides: TGTGCCAGCAGCGTAGCGGGAGGGAACACCGGGGAGCTGTTTTTT. It yields the protein CASSVAGGNTGELFF.

This chain links TRBV2 with TRBJ2-3; 7 nucleotides match TRBD1. The ends lost 5 bases at V and 0 bases at J; junction bases unmatched: 5. The CDR3 sequence is 15 residues long. Germline CDR1 SNHLY, CDR2 FYNNEI. CDR3 DNA: TGTGCCAGCAGTCGGGACAGACCTAGCACAGATACGCAGTATTTT. Its protein is CASSRDRPSTDTQYF. Combining the CDR3 with reference TRBV2 and TRBJ2-3 gives the whole variable domain EPEVTQTPSHQVTQMGQEVILRCVPISNHLYFYWYRQILGQKVEFLVSFYNNEISEKSEIFDDQFSVERPDGSNFTLKIRSTKLEDSAMYFCASSRDRPSTDTQYFGPGTRLTVL.

The V gene is TRBV5-1, the J gene TRBJ2-7, with D possibly being TRBD1 (6 bases). The CDR3 consists of 14 residues. With 4 bases removed from V and 6 bases from J, the gap between germline ends came to 17 bases. Germline CDR1 SGHRS, CDR2 YFSETQ. The CDR3 loop reads CASSLTGTDVEQYF. The CDR3 nucleotides read TGCGCCAGCAGCCTCACAGGGACGGACGTCGAGCAGTACTTC. The full variable domain, rest sourced from reference TRBV5-1 and TRBJ2-7, is KAGVTQTPRYLIKTRGQQVTLSCSPISGHRSVSWYQQTPGQGLQFLFEYFSETQRNKGNFPGRFSGRQFSNSRSEMNVSTLELGDSALYLCASSLTGTDVEQYFGPGTRLTVT.

This chain joins TRBV29-1 and TRBJ2-7; 10 positions agree with TRBD1. Germline lookup yields CDR1 SQVTM and CDR2 ANQGSEA. The CDR3 has 14 residues. V was pared by 5 bases and J by 3 bases, with 7 bases of the junction left unmatched. The CDR3 bases are TGCAGCGTTTCCCGGACAGGGGGATACTACGAGCAGTACTTC. Amino acid sequence: CSVSRTGGYYEQYF.

Of note for this clone: It is unclear where the CDR3 begins or ends on the DNA, so no DNA is shown, and the CDR3 is as TCRdb lists it. The chain couples TRBV7-9 to TRBJ2-1; the D call in the table, TRBD2, was not verified against the DNA. The CDR3 contains 12 residues when both ends are counted. Germline assignment: CDR1 SEHNR and CDR2 FQNEAQ (reference sequence). CDR3 residues: CSSSTSNNEQFF.

This clone was observed a single time. The chain is built from TRBV6-1 and TRBJ1-5; 7 positions match TRBD1. The CDR3 is 14 residues long. The ends lost 8 bases at V and 0 bases at J; junction bases unmatched: 4. CDR1 and CDR2 (germline): MNHNS, SASEGT. The CDR3 nucleotides are TGTGCCAGCTCGGGACAGAATAGCAATCAGCCCCAGCATTTT. It is translated as CASSGQNSNQPQHF.

This rearrangement joins TRBV7-6 to TRBJ2-1, with D maybe TRBD2 (5 bases). Trimming cost V 5 bases and J 10 bases, with 18 bases left between them. Germline-derived CDR1 and CDR2 are SGHVS and FNYEAQ. There are 14 residues in the CDR3. The DNA of the CDR3 is TGTGCCAGCAGCCCACGGGGTTGGTCGTCCGAGCAGTTCTTC. This sequence encodes CASSPRGWSSEQFF. Filled out from reference TRBV7-6 and TRBJ2-1, the complete variable domain reads GAGVSQSPRYKVTKRGQDVALRCDPISGHVSLYWYRQALGQGPEFLTYFNYEAQQDKSGLPNDRFSAERPEGSISTLTIQRTEQRDSAMYRCASSPRGWSSEQFFGPGTRLTVL.

The J gene is TRBJ2-2, the V gene TRBV6-1; 7 bases are shared with TRBD1. Germline trimming cut 2 bases from V and 7 bases from J; bases unmatched to any gene: 10. Germline-derived CDR1 and CDR2 are MNHNS and SASEGT. CDR3 size: 16 residues. The CDR3: CASSEQAVRGFGELFF. The CDR3 bases are TGTGCCAGCAGTGAACAGGCGGTCAGGGGGTTCGGGGAGCTGTTTTTT.

The V and J genes are TRBV6-1 and TRBJ1-5; 7 bases align to TRBD1. This CDR3 is built from 15 residues. Looked up from germline, CDR1 is MNHNS and CDR2 is SASEGT. V lost 1 base, J lost 9 bases, and 9 bases stayed unmatched. The CDR3, as DNA: TGTGCCAGCAGTGAAGGGGCAGGGGGGAACATGCCCCAGCATTTT. It specifies CASSEGAGGNMPQHF.

A single count supports this clone. The chain uses TRBV7-9 and TRBJ1-4, with unresolved D. This CDR3 has 13 amino acids. V was pared by 2 bases and J by 7 bases, with 8 bases between. Germline V CDR1 and CDR2: SEHNR, FQNEAQ (reference sequence). CDR3 DNA: TGTGCCAGCAGCTTAAGGGAGTCTGAAAAACTGTTTTTT. Protein: CASSLRESEKLFF.

The chain uses TRBV25-1 and TRBJ1-1; D may be TRBD1 (5 bases). Trimming took 6 bases from V and 1 from J, leaving 9 bases between them. CDR3 length: 13 residues. Germline CDR1 reads MGHDK; CDR2 reads SYGVNS. CDR3 sequence: CASREQGNTEAFF. In DNA form, the CDR3 reads TGTGCCAGCAGAGAGCAGGGGAACACTGAAGCTTTCTTT.

This sequence joins TRBV19 and TRBJ1-2, with D perhaps matching TRBD1 (5 bases). CDR3 length: 13 residues. Germline CDR1 and CDR2: LNHDA and SQIVND (reference sequence). Trimming removed 3 bases at V and 8 bases at J, with 13 bases between. Here the CDR3 DNA reads TGTGCCAGTAGTATGGACACCGTGAGGGGCTACACCTTC. This sequence encodes CASSMDTVRGYTF.

This clone has only one observation. The chain carries TRBV30 and TRBJ1-1; D is ambiguous. The CDR3 runs to 13 residues. V dropped 0 bases and J dropped 2 bases, with 7 bases sitting between them. The germline V gene has CDR1 GTSNPN and CDR2 SVGIG (reference sequence). As DNA, the CDR3 is TGTGCCTGGAGTGTGCAGTTTAACACTGAAGCTTTCTTT. This translates into CAWSVQFNTEAFF.

This chain links TRBV4-1 with TRBJ2-7; 8 bases are a match to TRBD2. CDR3 length: 15 amino acids. With 0 bases clipped from V and 1 base from J, the junction kept 2 bases outside the gene matches. Germline lookup yields CDR1 MGHRA and CDR2 YSYEKL. This CDR3 is CASSQEVAGSYEQYF. The DNA for the CDR3 is TGCGCCAGCAGCCAAGAGGTAGCGGGGTCCTACGAGCAGTACTTC.

This clone was counted a few times. The chain has TRBV29-1 and TRBJ2-1; 8 nucleotides agree with TRBD1. The germline gives CDR1 SQVTM, CDR2 ANQGSEA. This CDR3 is built from 11 residues. J gave up 10 bases and V 6 bases, and 5 bases lay outside the gene matches. The CDR3 loop is CSVGTGREQFF. Written as DNA, the CDR3 is TGCAGCGTCGGGACAGGCAGGGAGCAGTTCTTC.

The V call is TRBV18, the J call TRBJ1-1; a weak D match, TRBD1 (6 bases). Trimming stripped 1 base from V and 2 bases from J, with 14 bases between. The germline CDR1 and CDR2 sequences are KGHSH and LQKENI. This CDR3 has 16 residues. CDR3 nucleotide sequence: TGTGCCAGCTCACCACGCACACAGGGAGTCAACACTGAAGCTTTCTTT. As protein: CASSPRTQGVNTEAFF.

The chain has TRBV5-1 and TRBJ2-1; 8 bases fit TRBD2. CDR1 SGHRS and CDR2 YFSETQ come from the germline V gene. J gave up 9 bases and V 4 bases, and 12 bases lay outside the gene matches. CDR3 length: 15 amino acids. The CDR3 DNA sequence: TGCGCCAGCAGCCCCGGAACGCGGGAGGAGGGTGAGCAGTTCTTC. Translated, it gives CASSPGTREEGEQFF.

The rearrangement uses TRBV27 and TRBJ1-1; a possible D gene is TRBD1 (6 bases). This CDR3 spans 13 amino acids. CDR1 and CDR2 (germline): MNHEY, SMNVEV (reference sequence). V was shortened by 5 bases and J by 5 bases, with 12 bases between the two germline ends. CDR3 in DNA: TGTGCCAGCAGTCCCGGACAGACGACTGAAGCTTTCTTT. Its translation: CASSPGQTTEAFF.

V gene TRBV19 combines with J gene TRBJ1-6, with D uncertain. This CDR3 has 16 residues. Germline CDR1 reads LNHDA; CDR2 reads SQIVND (reference sequence). The V end lost 5 bases, the J end lost 10 bases, and 21 bases lay between the germline ends. Here the CDR3 DNA reads TGTGCCAGTAGTTTTACCAGTCCCGCCCGAGGGTCACCCCTCCACTTT. Translating gives CASSFTSPARGSPLHF.

The table lists this clone with a count of one. This chain connects TRBV6-1 to TRBJ2-3; 7 bases match TRBD1. V was clipped by 4 bases and J by 4 bases; unmatched bases: 8. The CDR3 covers 15 residues. In germline, CDR1 is MNHNS, CDR2 SASEGT. The CDR3 region is CASSVEAGGSDTQYF. The CDR3 DNA reads TGTGCCAGCAGTGTCGAGGCAGGGGGATCAGATACGCAGTATTTT.

The genes are TRBV15 and TRBJ1-5, with D perhaps matching TRBD1 (5 bases). Looked up from germline, CDR1 is LNHNV and CDR2 is YYDKDF (reference sequence). The CDR3 runs 15 residues. V was trimmed by 1 base and J by 6 bases, leaving 13 bases between them. CDR3 bases: TGTGCCACCAGCAGAGCACAGGTATTCGGTCAGCCCCAGCATTTT. This gives the protein CATSRAQVFGQPQHF.

This rearrangement joins TRBV20-1 to TRBJ2-1; possible D gene TRBD1, 6 bases. Germline V gene data show CDR1 as DFQATT and CDR2 as SNEGSKA (reference sequence). Trimming left V 7 bases short and J 7 bases short, with 11 bases between. The CDR3 contains 11 residues. CDR3 sequence: CSGGLDNEQFF. CDR3 DNA: TGCAGTGGGGGGCTGGATAATGAGCAGTTCTTC.

This clone appeared a few times. The DNA of the CDR3 is TGCGCCAGCAGCACCCGGGGGTCGACAGATACGCAGTATTTT. It codes for CASSTRGSTDTQYF. The rearrangement uses TRBV5-1 and TRBJ2-3; TRBD2 might be the D (6 bases). Trimming cost V 4 bases and J 3 bases, with 12 bases left between them. The CDR3 runs 14 residues. Germline assignment: CDR1 SGHRS and CDR2 YFSETQ.

V gene TRBV6-6 combines with J gene TRBJ1-1, with 7 bases that match TRBD1. CDR1 and CDR2 (germline): MNHNY, SVGAGI (reference sequence). This CDR3 has 16 residues. V lost 2 bases and J lost 4; bases outside the gene matches: 10. The CDR3 nucleotides are TGTGCCAGCAGTTACAATCAGGGGGAATTTGGCACTGAAGCTTTCTTT. It specifies CASSYNQGEFGTEAFF.

The chain is built from TRBV5-4 and TRBJ2-1; no reliable D call. The CDR3 is 12 amino acids. Germline V CDR1 and CDR2: SGHNT, YYREEE (reference sequence). V lost 0 bases and J lost 6, with 4 bases in between. CDR3 region: CASSLASNEQFF. DNA of the CDR3: TGTGCCAGCAGCTTGGCTTCCAATGAGCAGTTCTTC.

The table lists this clone with a count of one. The chain is built from TRBV5-1 and TRBJ2-1, with 10 bases aligning to TRBD2. The germline CDR1 and CDR2 sequences are SGHRS and YFSETQ. V dropped 3 bases and J dropped 4; count of bases not matched to a gene: 4. The CDR3 has 15 residues. The CDR3 loop is CASSYLAGEYNEQFF. For the CDR3, the DNA is TGCGCCAGCAGCTACCTAGCGGGAGAGTACAATGAGCAGTTCTTC. The variable domain in full, with the rest retrieved from reference TRBV5-1 and TRBJ2-1, is KAGVTQTPRYLIKTRGQQVTLSCSPISGHRSVSWYQQTPGQGLQFLFEYFSETQRNKGNFPGRFSGRQFSNSRSEMNVSTLELGDSALYLCASSYLAGEYNEQFFGPGTRLTVL.

The rearrangement joins TRBV7-9 to TRBJ2-1; no definite D call. CDR3 length equals 15 residues. V was clipped by 1 base and J by 4 bases, with 11 bases between them. CDR1 and CDR2 from the germline V gene are SEHNR and FQNEAQ (reference sequence). In nucleotides, the CDR3 is TGTGCCAGCAGCTTAGTGGGCCAGGTATACAATGAGCAGTTCTTC. It translates to CASSLVGQVYNEQFF.

The rearrangement links TRBV6-5 to TRBJ2-1; no clear D gene. This CDR3 contains 13 residues. The germline gives CDR1 MNHEY, CDR2 SVGAGI. Trimming pared 6 bases from V and 14 bases from J, leaving 20 bases between. The CDR3: CASRLWSGAVEFF. CDR3 DNA: TGTGCCAGCAGATTATGGAGTGGCGCAGTGGAGTTCTTC.

V gene TRBV6-1 combines with J gene TRBJ1-5, with D hard to call. Germline CDR1 is MNHNS and CDR2 is SASEGT. The CDR3 covers 13 residues. V was cut by 5 bases and J by 9 bases, with 14 bases left in between. This CDR3 reads CASSFMTSRPQHF. CDR3 nucleotides: TGTGCCAGCAGTTTTATGACTTCTCGGCCCCAGCATTTT.

The genes are TRBV29-1 and TRBJ2-7, with 9 positions matching TRBD1. Germline V gives CDR1 SQVTM, CDR2 ANQGSEA. The CDR3 spans 13 residues. V lost 7 bases to trimming and J lost 4 bases; unmatched junction nucleotides: 8. The CDR3 here is CSGAGTGSYEQYF. CDR3 nucleotides: TGCAGCGGGGCAGGGACAGGGTCTTACGAGCAGTACTTC.